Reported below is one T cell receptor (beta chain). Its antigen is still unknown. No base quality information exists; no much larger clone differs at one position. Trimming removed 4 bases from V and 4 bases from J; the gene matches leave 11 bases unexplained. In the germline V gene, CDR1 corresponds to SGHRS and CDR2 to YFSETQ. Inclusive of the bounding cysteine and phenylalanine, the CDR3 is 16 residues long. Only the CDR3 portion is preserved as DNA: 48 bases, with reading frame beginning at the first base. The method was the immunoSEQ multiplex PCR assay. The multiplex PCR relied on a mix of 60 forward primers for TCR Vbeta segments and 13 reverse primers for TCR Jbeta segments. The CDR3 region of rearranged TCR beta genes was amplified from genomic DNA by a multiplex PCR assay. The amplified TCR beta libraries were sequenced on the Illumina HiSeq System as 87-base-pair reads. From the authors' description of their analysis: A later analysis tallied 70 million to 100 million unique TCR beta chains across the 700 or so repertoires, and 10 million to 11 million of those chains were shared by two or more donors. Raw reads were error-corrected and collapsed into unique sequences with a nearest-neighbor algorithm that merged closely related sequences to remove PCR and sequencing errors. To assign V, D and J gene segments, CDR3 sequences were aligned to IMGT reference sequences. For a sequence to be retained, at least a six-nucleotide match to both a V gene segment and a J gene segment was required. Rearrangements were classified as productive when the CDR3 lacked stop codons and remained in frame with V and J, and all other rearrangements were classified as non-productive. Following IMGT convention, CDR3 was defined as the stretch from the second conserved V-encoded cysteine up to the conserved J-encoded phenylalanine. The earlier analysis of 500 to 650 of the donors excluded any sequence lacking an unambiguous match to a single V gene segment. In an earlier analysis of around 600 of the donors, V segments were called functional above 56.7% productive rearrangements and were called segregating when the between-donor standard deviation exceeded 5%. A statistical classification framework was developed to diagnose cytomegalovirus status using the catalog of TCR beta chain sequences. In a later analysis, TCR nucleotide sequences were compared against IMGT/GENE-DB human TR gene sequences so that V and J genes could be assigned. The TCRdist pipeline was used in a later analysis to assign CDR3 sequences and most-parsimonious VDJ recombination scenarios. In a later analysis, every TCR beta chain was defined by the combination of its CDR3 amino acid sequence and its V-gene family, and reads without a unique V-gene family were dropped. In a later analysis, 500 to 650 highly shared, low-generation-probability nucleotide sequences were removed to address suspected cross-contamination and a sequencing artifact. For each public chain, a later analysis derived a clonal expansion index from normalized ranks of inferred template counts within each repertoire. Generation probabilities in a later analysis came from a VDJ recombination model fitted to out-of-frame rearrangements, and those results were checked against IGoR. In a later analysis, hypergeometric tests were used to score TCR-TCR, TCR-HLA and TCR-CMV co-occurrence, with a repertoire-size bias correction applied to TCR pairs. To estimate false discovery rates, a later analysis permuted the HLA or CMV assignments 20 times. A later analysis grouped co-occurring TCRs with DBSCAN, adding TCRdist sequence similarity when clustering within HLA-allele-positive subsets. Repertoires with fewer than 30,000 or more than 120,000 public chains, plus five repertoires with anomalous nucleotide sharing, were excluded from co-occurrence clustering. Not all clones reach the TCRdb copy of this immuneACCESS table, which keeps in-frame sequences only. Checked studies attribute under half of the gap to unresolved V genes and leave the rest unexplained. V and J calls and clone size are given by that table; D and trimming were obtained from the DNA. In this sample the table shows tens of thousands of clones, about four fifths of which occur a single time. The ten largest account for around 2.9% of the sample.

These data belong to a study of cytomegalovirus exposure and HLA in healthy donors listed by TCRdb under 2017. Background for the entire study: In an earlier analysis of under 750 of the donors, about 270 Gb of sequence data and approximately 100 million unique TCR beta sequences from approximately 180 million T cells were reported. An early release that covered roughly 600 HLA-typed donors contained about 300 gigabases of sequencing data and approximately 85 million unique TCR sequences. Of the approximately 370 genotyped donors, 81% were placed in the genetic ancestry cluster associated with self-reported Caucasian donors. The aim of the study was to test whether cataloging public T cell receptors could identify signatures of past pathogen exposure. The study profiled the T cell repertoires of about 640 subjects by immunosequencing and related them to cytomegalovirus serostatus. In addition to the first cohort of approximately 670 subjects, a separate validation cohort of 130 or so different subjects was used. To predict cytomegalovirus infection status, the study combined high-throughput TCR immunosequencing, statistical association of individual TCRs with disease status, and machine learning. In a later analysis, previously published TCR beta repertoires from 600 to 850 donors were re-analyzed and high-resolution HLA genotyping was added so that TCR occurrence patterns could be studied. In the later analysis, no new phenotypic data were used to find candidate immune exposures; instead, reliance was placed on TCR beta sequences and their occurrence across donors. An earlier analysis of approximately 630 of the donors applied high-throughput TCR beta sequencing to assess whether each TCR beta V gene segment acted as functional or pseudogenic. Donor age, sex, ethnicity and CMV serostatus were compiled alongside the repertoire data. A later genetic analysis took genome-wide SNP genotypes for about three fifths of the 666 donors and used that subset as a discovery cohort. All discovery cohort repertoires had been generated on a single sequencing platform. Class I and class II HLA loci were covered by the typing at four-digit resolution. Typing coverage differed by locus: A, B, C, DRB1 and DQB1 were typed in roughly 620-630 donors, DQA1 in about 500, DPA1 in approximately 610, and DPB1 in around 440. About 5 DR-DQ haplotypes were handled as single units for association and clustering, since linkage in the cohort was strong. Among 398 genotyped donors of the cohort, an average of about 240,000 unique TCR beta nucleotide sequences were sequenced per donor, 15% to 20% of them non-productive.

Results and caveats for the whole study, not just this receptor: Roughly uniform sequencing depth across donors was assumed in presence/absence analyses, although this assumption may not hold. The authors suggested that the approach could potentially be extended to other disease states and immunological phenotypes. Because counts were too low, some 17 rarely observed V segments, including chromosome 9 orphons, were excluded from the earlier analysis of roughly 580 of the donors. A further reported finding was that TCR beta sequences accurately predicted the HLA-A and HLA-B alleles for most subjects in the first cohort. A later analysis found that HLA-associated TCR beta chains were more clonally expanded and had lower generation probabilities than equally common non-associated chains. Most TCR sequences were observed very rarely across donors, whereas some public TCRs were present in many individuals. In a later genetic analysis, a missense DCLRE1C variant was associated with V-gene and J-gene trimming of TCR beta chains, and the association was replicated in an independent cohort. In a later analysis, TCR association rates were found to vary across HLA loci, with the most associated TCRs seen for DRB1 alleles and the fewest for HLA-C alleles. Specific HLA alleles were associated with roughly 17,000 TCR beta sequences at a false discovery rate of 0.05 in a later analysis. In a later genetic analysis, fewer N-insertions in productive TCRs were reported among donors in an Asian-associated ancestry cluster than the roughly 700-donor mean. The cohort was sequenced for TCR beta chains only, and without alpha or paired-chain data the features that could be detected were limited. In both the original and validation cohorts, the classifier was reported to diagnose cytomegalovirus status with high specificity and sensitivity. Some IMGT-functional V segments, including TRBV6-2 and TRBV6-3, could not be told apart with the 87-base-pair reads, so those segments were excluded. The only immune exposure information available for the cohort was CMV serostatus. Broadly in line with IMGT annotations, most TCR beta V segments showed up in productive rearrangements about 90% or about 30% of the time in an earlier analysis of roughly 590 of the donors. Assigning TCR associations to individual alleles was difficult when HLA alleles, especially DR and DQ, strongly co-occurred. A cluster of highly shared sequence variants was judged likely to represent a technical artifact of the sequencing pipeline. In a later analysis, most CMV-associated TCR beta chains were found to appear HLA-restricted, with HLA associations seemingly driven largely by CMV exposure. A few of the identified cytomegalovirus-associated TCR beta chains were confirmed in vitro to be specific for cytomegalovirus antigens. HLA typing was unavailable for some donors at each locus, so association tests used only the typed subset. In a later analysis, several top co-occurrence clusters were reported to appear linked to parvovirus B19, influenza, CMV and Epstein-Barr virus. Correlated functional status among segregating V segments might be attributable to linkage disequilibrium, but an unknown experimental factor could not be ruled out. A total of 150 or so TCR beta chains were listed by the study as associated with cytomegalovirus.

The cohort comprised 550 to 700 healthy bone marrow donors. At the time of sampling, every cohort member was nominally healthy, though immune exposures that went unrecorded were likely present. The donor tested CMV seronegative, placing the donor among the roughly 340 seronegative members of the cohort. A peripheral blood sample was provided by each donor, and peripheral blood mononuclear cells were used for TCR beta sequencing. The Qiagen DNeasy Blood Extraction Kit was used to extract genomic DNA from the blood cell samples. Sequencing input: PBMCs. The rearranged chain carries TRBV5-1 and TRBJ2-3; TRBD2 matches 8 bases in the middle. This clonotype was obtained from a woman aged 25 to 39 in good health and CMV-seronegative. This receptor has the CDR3 CASSLEAGGLPDTQYF. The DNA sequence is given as TGCGCCAGCAGCCTGGAGGCGGGGGGACTTCCAGATACGCAGTATTTT. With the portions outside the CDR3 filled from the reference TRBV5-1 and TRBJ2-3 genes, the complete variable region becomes KAGVTQTPRYLIKTRGQQVTLSCSPISGHRSVSWYQQTPGQGLQFLFEYFSETQRNKGNFPGRFSGRQFSNSRSEMNVSTLELGDSALYLCASSLEAGGLPDTQYFGPGTRLTVL.